Listed below are T cell receptor beta chains from one sample, sequenced in a study of shared clonotypes between healthy human individuals. The table came from immunoSEQ multiplex PCR; TCRdb's copy has only in-frame clones and leaves some out. The table lists approximately 100,000 clones, just over 65% of them singletons, with about 24% in the top ten. The source material was memory CD8+ T cells sorted from blood. Receptor source: a woman younger than 45 in good health. Each CDR3 is given with its conserved first and last residue. The D gene is left open where the match is weak. Some rows mark clone size as missing; the rest say once, few, many or name a class of expanded clone.

abundance,j_gene,d_gene,v_gene,CDR3aa,CDR3nt
-,TRBJ2-7,-,TRBV2,CASRDKGSRYEQYF,TGTGCCAGCAGGGACAAAGGTTCTAGGTACGAGCAGTACTTC
-,TRBJ2-7,-,TRBV27,CASSVTSLPIYEQYF,TGTGCCAGCAGTGTAACTAGCTTGCCGATCTACGAGCAGTACTTC
once,TRBJ2-1,TRBD2,TRBV7-2,CASSLALTSGSLDEQFF,TGTGCCAGCAGCTTAGCGCTAACTAGCGGGAGTCTGGATGAGCAGTTCTTC
few,TRBJ2-1,-,TRBV19,CASSMALGSEQFF,TGTGCCAGTAGTATGGCCCTAGGTAGTGAGCAGTTCTTC
once,TRBJ2-7,-,TRBV11-2,CASSPIRQPYEQYF,TGTGCCAGCAGCCCGATACGACAGCCCTACGAGCAGTACTTC
many,TRBJ2-1,-,TRBV4-2,CASSQEGTFTEVDNEQFF,TGTGCCAGCAGCCAAGAAGGGACATTCACGGAGGTCGACAATGAGCAGTTCTTC
once,TRBJ2-3,TRBD2,TRBV13,CASTFGSGRAIDTQYF,TGTGCCAGCACCTTTGGAAGCGGGAGGGCCATAGATACGCAGTATTTT
-,TRBJ1-5,-,TRBV28,CASRHWTAVSNQPQHF,TGTGCCAGCAGGCATTGGACAGCCGTTAGCAATCAGCCCCAGCATTTT
once,TRBJ2-7,TRBD2,TRBV28,CASSLSPGLAGDEQYF,TGTGCCAGCAGTTTGAGTCCCGGACTAGCGGGAGACGAGCAGTACTTC
once,TRBJ2-5,-,TRBV28,CASSLSTGWWETQYF,TGTGCCAGCAGTTTGAGTACAGGGTGGTGGGAGACCCAGTACTTC
-,TRBJ2-7,TRBD2,TRBV18,CASSPPSGSAYEQYF,TGTGCCAGCTCACCACCTAGCGGGAGTGCCTACGAGCAGTACTTC
-,TRBJ2-2,TRBD2,TRBV11-2,CASSLLAGGPGELFF,TGTGCCAGCAGCTTACTAGCGGGAGGGCCCGGGGAGCTGTTTTTT
-,TRBJ2-3,-,TRBV19,CASSRDHTDTQYF,TGTGCCAGTAGTAGGGACCACACAGATACGCAGTATTTT
-,TRBJ1-1,TRBD1,TRBV2,CARDPDRGLFPEAFF,TGTGCCAGGGACCCCGACAGGGGATTGTTCCCTGAAGCTTTCTTT
-,TRBJ1-3,-,TRBV15,CATKGPPLSGNTIYF,TGTGCCACCAAGGGGCCTCCGCTCTCTGGAAACACCATATATTTT
-,TRBJ2-7,-,TRBV6-1,CASNLGWRSYEQYF,TGTGCCAGCAATCTAGGGTGGAGGTCCTACGAGCAGTACTTC
-,TRBJ1-1,-,TRBV5-4,CASRSTMGDTEAFF,TGTGCCAGCAGGTCGACAATGGGGGACACTGAAGCTTTCTTT
once,TRBJ2-3,-,TRBV5-1,CASSLNPDTQYF,TGCGCCAGCAGCTTGAATCCAGATACGCAGTATTTT
few,TRBJ2-5,TRBD2,TRBV9,CASSHSLAGGETQYF,TGTGCCAGCAGCCATTCACTAGCGGGAGGGGAGACCCAGTACTTC
-,TRBJ1-3,-,TRBV25-1,CASSDGNTIYF,TGTGCCAGCAGTGATGGAAACACCATATATTTT